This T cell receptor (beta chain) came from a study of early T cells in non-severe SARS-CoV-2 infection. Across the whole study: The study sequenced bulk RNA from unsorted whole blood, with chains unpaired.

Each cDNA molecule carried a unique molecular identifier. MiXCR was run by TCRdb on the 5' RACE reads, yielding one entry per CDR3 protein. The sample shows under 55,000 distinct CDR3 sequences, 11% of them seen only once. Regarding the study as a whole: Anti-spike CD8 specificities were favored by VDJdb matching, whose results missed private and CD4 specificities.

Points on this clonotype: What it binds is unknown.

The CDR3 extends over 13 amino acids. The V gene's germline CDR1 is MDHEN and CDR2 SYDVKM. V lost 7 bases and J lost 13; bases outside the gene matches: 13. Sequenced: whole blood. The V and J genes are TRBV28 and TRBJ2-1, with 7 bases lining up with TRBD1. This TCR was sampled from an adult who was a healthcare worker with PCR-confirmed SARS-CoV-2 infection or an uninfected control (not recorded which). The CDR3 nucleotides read TGTGCCAGCACCAAGTTCGAAACAGGGGTCCAGTTCTTC. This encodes CASTKFETGVQFF.